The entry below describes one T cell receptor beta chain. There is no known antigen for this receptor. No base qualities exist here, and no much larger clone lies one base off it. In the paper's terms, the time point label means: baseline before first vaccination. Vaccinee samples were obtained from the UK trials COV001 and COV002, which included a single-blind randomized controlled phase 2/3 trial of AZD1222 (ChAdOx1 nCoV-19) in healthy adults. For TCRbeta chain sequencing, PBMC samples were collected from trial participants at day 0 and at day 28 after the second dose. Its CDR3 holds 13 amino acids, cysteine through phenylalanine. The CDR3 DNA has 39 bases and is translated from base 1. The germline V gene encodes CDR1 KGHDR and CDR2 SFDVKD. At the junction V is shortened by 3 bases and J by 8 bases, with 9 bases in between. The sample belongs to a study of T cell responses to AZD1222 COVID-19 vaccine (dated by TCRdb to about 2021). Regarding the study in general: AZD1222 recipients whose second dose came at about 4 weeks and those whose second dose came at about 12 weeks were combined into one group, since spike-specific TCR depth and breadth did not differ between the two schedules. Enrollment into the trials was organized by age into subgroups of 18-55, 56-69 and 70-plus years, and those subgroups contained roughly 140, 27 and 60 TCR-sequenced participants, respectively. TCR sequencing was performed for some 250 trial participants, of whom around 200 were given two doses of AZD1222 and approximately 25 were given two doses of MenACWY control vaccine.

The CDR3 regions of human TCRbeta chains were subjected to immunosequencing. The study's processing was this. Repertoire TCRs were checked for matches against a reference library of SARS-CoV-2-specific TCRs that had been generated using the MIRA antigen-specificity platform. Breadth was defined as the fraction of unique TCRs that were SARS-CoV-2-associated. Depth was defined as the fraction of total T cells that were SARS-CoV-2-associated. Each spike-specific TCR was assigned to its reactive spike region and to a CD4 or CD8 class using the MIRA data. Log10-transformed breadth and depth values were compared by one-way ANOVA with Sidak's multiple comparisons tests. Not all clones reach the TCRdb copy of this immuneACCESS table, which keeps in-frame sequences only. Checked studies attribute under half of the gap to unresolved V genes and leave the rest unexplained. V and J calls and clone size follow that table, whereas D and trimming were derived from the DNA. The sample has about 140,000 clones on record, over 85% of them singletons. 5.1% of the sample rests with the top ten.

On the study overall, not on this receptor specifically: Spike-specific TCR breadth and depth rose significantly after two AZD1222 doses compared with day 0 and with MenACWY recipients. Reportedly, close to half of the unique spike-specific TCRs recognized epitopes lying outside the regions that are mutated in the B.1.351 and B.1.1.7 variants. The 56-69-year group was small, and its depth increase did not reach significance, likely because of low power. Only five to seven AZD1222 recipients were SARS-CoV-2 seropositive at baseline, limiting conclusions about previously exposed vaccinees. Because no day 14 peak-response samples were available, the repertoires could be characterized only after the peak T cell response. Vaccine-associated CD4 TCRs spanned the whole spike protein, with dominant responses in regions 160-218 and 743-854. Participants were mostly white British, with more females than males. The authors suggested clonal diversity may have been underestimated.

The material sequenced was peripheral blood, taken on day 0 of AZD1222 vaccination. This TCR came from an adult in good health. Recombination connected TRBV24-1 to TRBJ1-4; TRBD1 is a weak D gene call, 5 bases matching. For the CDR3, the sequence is CATSDGGGEKLFF. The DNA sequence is TGTGCCACCAGTGATGGGGGTGGCGAAAAACTGTTTTTT.